This entry features one T cell receptor beta chain sequence. Its specificity is unknown. Sequencing was performed with immunoSEQ multiplex PCR; in TCRdb, only in-frame clones are kept and a portion is missing. The sample holds over 60,000 clones; roughly 84% are singletons and the top ten take 35% to 50%. This record belongs to a study of radiotherapy plus CTLA-4 blockade in lung cancer. The overall study: Overall, approximately 19% of patients showed an objective response, while roughly 28% attained disease control. Findings of the study overall: Blood saw expansion of tumor-derived TCR clones after radiotherapy plus ipilimumab. Strongest reported response predictors: early blood clone changes and post-radiation interferon-beta.

The CDR3 is made up of 16 amino acids. Looked up from germline, CDR1 is LNHDA and CDR2 is SQIVND (reference sequence). The V end was cut by 3 bases, the J end by 3 bases, with 15 bases between. The origin of this receptor is a human donor with non-small cell lung cancer that progressed on radiotherapy plus ipilimumab. The chain couples TRBV19 to TRBJ1-5, with D possibly matching TRBD1 (6 bases). This specimen consisted of peripheral blood, obtained from a patient treated with radiotherapy plus ipilimumab. The CDR3 nucleotides are TGTGCCAGTAGTATGATCTTCAGGGGTGTCAATCAGCCCCAGCATTTT. Its translation: CASSMIFRGVNQPQHF.